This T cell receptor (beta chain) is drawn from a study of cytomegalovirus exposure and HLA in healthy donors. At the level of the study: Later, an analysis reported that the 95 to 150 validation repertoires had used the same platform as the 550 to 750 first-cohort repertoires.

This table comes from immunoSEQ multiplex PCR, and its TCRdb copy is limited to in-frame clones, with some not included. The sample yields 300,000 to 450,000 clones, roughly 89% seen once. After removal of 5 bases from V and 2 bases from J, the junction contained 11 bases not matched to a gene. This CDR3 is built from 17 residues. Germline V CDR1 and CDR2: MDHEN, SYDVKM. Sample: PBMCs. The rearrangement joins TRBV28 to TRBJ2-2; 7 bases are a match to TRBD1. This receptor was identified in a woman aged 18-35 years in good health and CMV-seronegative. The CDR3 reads CASSDPGGSANTGELFF. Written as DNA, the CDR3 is TGTGCCAGCAGTGACCCAGGGGGATCCGCCAACACCGGGGAGCTGTTTTTT. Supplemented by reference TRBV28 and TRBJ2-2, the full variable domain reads DVKVTQSSRYLVKRTGEKVFLECVQDMDHENMFWYRQDPGLGLRLIYFSYDVKMKEKGDIPEGYSVSREKKERFSLILESASTNQTSMYLCASSDPGGSANTGELFFGEGSRLTVL.